Listed below are T cell receptor beta chains from one sample, sequenced in a study of shared clonotypes between healthy human individuals. Data came from immunoSEQ multiplex PCR; TCRdb stores just in-frame clones and leaves some out. Found here are 90,000 to 100,000 clones, roughly 45% of them singletons; the top ten hold about 14%. What was sequenced was PBMCs. These receptor sequences come from a woman aged 35 to 49 in good health. Some clones in this sample may be carry-over from other donors' samples. CDR3s leave out the opening cysteine and the closing phenylalanine or tryptophan. Clone size, where shown, is once, few, many, or a class for clones that have expanded.

clone_size: many
j_call: TRBJ2-3
v_call: TRBV7-2
cdr3_aa: ASSLERPGESDTQY

clone_size: NA
j_call: TRBJ2-7
v_call: TRBV21-1
cdr3_aa: ASSWECRYEQY

clone_size: NA
j_call: TRBJ1-2
v_call: TRBV28
cdr3_aa: ASSLVGAYGYT

clone_size: NA
j_call: TRBJ2-7
v_call: TRBV4-2
cdr3_aa: ASSGLGGSYEQY

clone_size: few
j_call: TRBJ2-7
v_call: TRBV10-1
cdr3_aa: ASSTGQNPYEQY

clone_size: NA
j_call: TRBJ1-5
v_call: TRBV27
cdr3_aa: ASSSQARVGQPQH

clone_size: NA
j_call: TRBJ2-7
v_call: TRBV7-9
cdr3_aa: ASSPGQKSYEQY

clone_size: many
j_call: TRBJ2-7
v_call: TRBV4-1
cdr3_aa: ASSQGTVSSYEQY

clone_size: NA
j_call: TRBJ2-1
v_call: TRBV19
cdr3_aa: ASSIASGAYNEQF

clone_size: NA
j_call: TRBJ2-7
v_call: TRBV7-9
cdr3_aa: ASSFFDEQY

clone_size: few
j_call: TRBJ1-4
v_call: TRBV30
cdr3_aa: AWSVMGAAEKLF

clone_size: many
j_call: TRBJ1-1
v_call: TRBV5-1
cdr3_aa: ASGEPVRGKNTEAF

clone_size: few
j_call: TRBJ2-7
v_call: TRBV18
cdr3_aa: ASSPGLAPYEQY

clone_size: NA
j_call: TRBJ1-2
v_call: TRBV28
cdr3_aa: ASLPGQALGYT

clone_size: many
j_call: TRBJ2-7
v_call: TRBV23-1
cdr3_aa: ASSQSRVAGGHSYEQY

clone_size: NA
j_call: TRBJ1-1
v_call: TRBV5-1
cdr3_aa: ASSLGGQGREAF

clone_size: NA
j_call: TRBJ2-2
v_call: TRBV7-2
cdr3_aa: ASSFMGGAGELF

clone_size: many
j_call: TRBJ1-3
v_call: TRBV19
cdr3_aa: ASSSQISGNTIY

clone_size: NA
j_call: TRBJ1-5
v_call: TRBV28
cdr3_aa: ASSSPNRGGLYSNQPQH